A single sample is the source of the 7 T cell receptor beta chains below, sequenced in a study of CD8 T cells in ankylosing spondylitis (dated by TCRdb to about 2017). To prepare the library, 5' RACE was applied. The sample was run on an Illumina HiSeq 2500. TCRdb cleaned the public reads at Q25 with fastp, built clones with MiXCR and kept in-frame beta chains. For every CDR3 protein sequence, its rows merge into one entry that carries the most common genes and DNA. In all, the sample holds 200,000 to 300,000 distinct CDR3 sequences, and about 10% of those were seen once. 2.6% of the sample is taken by the ten largest. What was sequenced was blood, either unsorted or a sorted T cell fraction (not recorded which). These receptors were obtained from a male donor with ankylosing spondylitis or in good health (not recorded which).

This clonotype was picked up a small number of times. The chain carries TRBV11-2 and TRBJ2-5; tentative D call: TRBD2 (5 bases). Looked up from germline, CDR1 is SGHAT and CDR2 is FQNNGV. This CDR3 spans 16 amino acids. V gave up 5 bases and J gave up 1 base, with 17 bases separating them. The CDR3 loop is CASSPAGNGVQETQYF. DNA of the CDR3: TGTGCCAGCAGCCCGGCCGGGAACGGGGTCCAAGAGACCCAGTACTTC.

In this sample, this clonotype turned up many times. The gene calls are TRBV6-4 and TRBJ1-1, with TRBD1 matching 7 bases. The CDR3 sequence is 14 residues long. Germline V gene data show CDR1 as MRHNA and CDR2 as SNTAGT. The junction had 4 bases not matched to a gene; V was cut back by 6 bases and J by 0 bases. The CDR3 loop is CASRMDRLNTEAFF. The CDR3 DNA follows: TGTGCCAGCAGAATGGACAGGCTGAACACTGAAGCTTTCTTT.

This clonotype was seen more than once but under ten times. This chain connects TRBV25-1 to TRBJ2-5, with a possible D match to TRBD1 (6 bases). This CDR3 comprises 14 residues. Germline CDR1 is MGHDK and CDR2 is SYGVNS. V lost 3 bases and J lost 0, with 8 bases in between. Here the CDR3 DNA reads TGTGCCAGCAGTGACACAGGGTACCAAGAGACCCAGTACTTC. It codes for CASSDTGYQETQYF.

The table lists this clonotype with many counts. This chain uses TRBV5-8 with TRBJ1-1, with a weak D call TRBD1 (5 bases). The V end was cut by 0 bases, the J end by 3 bases, with 21 bases between. Germline loops: CDR1 SGHTS, CDR2 YDEGEE. The CDR3 has 18 amino acids. The CDR3 DNA reads as TGTGCCAGCAGCTTGGTAGGTGGGACGCAAAAGAGGGACACTGAAGCTTTCTTT. It translates to CASSLVGGTQKRDTEAFF.

This clonotype was observed at least ten times. The chain has TRBV18 and TRBJ2-1; D is perhaps TRBD2 (5 bases). Germline-derived CDR1 and CDR2 are KGHSH and LQKENI. The CDR3 sequence is 17 residues long. V gave up 2 bases and J gave up 2 bases, with 16 bases separating them. CDR3 region: CASSPELRGRAYNEQFF. CDR3 DNA: TGTGCCAGCTCACCAGAACTAAGAGGGCGCGCCTACAATGAGCAGTTCTTC.

The chain joins TRBV5-1 to TRBJ1-1; the D is unclear. The V gene lost 0 bases and the J gene lost 0 bases, with 9 bases spanning the gap. The CDR3 covers 15 residues. The germline V gene encodes CDR1 SGHRS and CDR2 YFSETQ. The CDR3 DNA follows: TGCGCCAGCAGCTTGGAGGGCAGGCTGAACACTGAAGCTTTCTTT. This gives the protein CASSLEGRLNTEAFF.

This clonotype was observed at least ten times. This chain links TRBV7-2 with TRBJ2-3, with TRBD2 matching over 11 bases. J lost 5 bases, V lost 5 bases, and 3 bases had no gene match. The CDR3 has 14 residues. CDR1 SGHTA and CDR2 FQGNSA come from the germline V gene. The CDR3: CASSTGLAVDTQYF. In nucleotides, the CDR3 is TGTGCCAGCAGCACGGGACTAGCGGTAGATACGCAGTATTTT.